The 21 T cell receptor beta chains presented below share a single source sample, sequenced in a study of T cells in Graves' hyperthyroidism and ophthalmopathy. What was amplified from RNA transcripts were TCR beta CDR3 regions. Carried out on the TCR CDR3, a first-round RT-PCR used the HTBI primer set. TCRdb recomputed calls from the multiplex PCR reads with MiXCR, one row per CDR3 protein. The top ten clones hold over 45% of a sample with 490,000 or so distinct CDR3 sequences, about 20% of them seen once. The sequencing input was blood. These receptors were collected from a man aged 35-49 years with Graves' ophthalmopathy.

The table lists this clonotype with many counts. This rearrangement joins TRBV20-1 to TRBJ2-3; TRBD1 matches 7 bases. Germline V lookup: CDR1 DFQATT, CDR2 SNEGSKA (reference sequence). There are 14 residues in the CDR3. V was clipped by 5 bases and J by 2 bases; unmatched bases: 7. The DNA of the CDR3 is TGCAGTGCTCCGAGACAGGGTTCCACAGATACGCAGTATTTT. It codes for CSAPRQGSTDTQYF.

The CDR3 bases are TGTGCCAGCAGTGAAGTGATGGGACATGCCTACTATGGCTACACCTTC. Amino acid sequence: CASSEVMGHAYYGYTF. V and J are TRBV6-1 and TRBJ1-2; weak D call: TRBD1 (6 bases). Germline V gene lookup returns CDR1 MNHNS and CDR2 SASEGT. V was clipped by 1 base and J by 3 bases, with 15 bases between them. The CDR3 length is 16 residues.

This clonotype showed up many times. V and J are TRBV12-5 and TRBJ1-1; 7 positions agree with TRBD1. The CDR3 extends over 13 amino acids. Germline CDR1 and CDR2: LGHNT and FRNRAP. V dropped 0 bases and J dropped 6; count of bases not matched to a gene: 1. For the CDR3, the DNA is TGTGCTAGTGGTTTGGTAGGGGGCCCTGAAGCTTTCTTT. Protein: CASGLVGGPEAFF.

The J gene is TRBJ2-1, the V gene TRBV6-2 or TRBV6-3; D perhaps matches TRBD2 (6 bases). This CDR3 is built from 14 residues. Germline loops: CDR1 MNHEY, CDR2 SVGEGT. V gave up 8 bases and J gave up 9 bases, with 20 bases separating them. The CDR3 loop is CASGPGLISGEQFF. The CDR3 DNA follows: TGTGCCAGCGGACCCGGACTAATCTCGGGTGAGCAGTTCTTC.

The table lists this clonotype with many counts. The chain links TRBV20-1 to TRBJ2-1; 8 positions agree with TRBD2. The CDR3 is made up of 15 amino acids. Germline V CDR1 and CDR2: DFQATT, SNEGSKA (reference sequence). With 1 base clipped from V and 4 bases from J, the junction kept 6 bases outside the gene matches. The CDR3 DNA sequence: TGCAGTGCTAGAGTTATGTCTAGCGGGTACAATGAGCAGTTCTTC. Its protein is CSARVMSSGYNEQFF.

This clonotype came up many times. The chain is built from TRBV7-8 and TRBJ2-7, with TRBD1 matching over 8 bases. Matching the DNA end better, TRBJ2-1 makes the J call doubtful. The CDR3 has 14 amino acids. Germline V gene lookup returns CDR1 SGHVS and CDR2 FQNEAQ. The CDR3 DNA sequence: TGTGCCAGCAGCCCTTGGACAGGGTCCTACGAGCAGTTCTTC. Its translation: CASSPWTGSYEQFF.

The chain has TRBV9 and TRBJ2-7, with D tentatively TRBD2 (6 bases). The CDR3 has 15 amino acids. Germline V gives CDR1 SGDLS, CDR2 YYNGEE. Trimming stripped 3 bases from V and 6 bases from J, with 19 bases between. The CDR3 region has the DNA TGTGCCAGCAGCGCTTCAACGACTAGAATGGGCGAGCAGTACTTC. It translates to CASSASTTRMGEQYF.

The chain uses TRBV29-1 and TRBJ1-2; 8 bases line up with TRBD1. The germline V gene encodes CDR1 SQVTM and CDR2 ANQGSEA. The CDR3 is 16 residues long. V dropped 4 bases and J dropped 3; count of bases not matched to a gene: 13. The CDR3 loop reads CSVVVRGQSSYYGYTF. DNA for the CDR3: TGCAGCGTTGTAGTCAGGGGGCAAAGTTCGTACTATGGCTACACCTTC.

A few counts support this clonotype. The V gene is TRBV20-1, the J gene TRBJ1-3; a possible D gene is TRBD1 (5 bases). This CDR3 has 13 amino acids. Germline V gene sequence: CDR1 DFQATT, CDR2 SNEGSKA (reference sequence). The germline V and J ends were trimmed by 6 bases and 1 base, with 10 bases remaining between them. DNA of the CDR3: TGCAGTGCAACCCAGGGTTCTGGAAACACCATATATTTT. Protein sequence: CSATQGSGNTIYF.

This clonotype was counted once. The chain has TRBV7-2 and TRBJ2-1, with D possibly matching TRBD2 (6 bases). Germline V gene sequence: CDR1 SGHTA, CDR2 FQGNSA. This CDR3 comprises 12 residues. Trimming cost V 5 bases and J 8 bases, with 10 bases left between them. CDR3 nucleotides: TGTGCCAGCAGCCCCCGGAGGGATGAGCAGTTCTTC. Protein sequence: CASSPRRDEQFF.

This clonotype was detected many times. In DNA form, the CDR3 reads TGTGCCAGCAATGGTGTCTACGAGCAGTACTTC. Its protein product is CASNGVYEQYF. The chain joins TRBV28 to TRBJ2-7; D ambiguous. Germline V gene data show CDR1 as MDHEN and CDR2 as SYDVKM. CDR3 length: 11 residues. Trimming stripped 7 bases from V and 3 bases from J, with 7 bases between.

Points on this clonotype: Germline is not matched at one junction end, which may reflect a read error. The chain is built from TRBV7-9 and TRBJ2-7; D is unresolved. The germline CDR1 and CDR2 sequences are SEHNR and FQNEAQ (reference sequence). The CDR3 spans 12 residues. For the CDR3, the DNA is TGTCCCAGCAGCTTGGTTGGCTACGAGCAGTACTTC. It codes for CPSSLVGYEQYF.

This clonotype was picked up many times. V is TRBV20-1 and J is TRBJ2-1; no clear D. The germline CDR1 and CDR2 sequences are DFQATT and SNEGSKA (reference sequence). CDR3 length: 10 amino acids. The V gene lost 3 bases and the J gene lost 13 bases, with 10 bases spanning the gap. CDR3 protein: CSASAVRQFF. The CDR3 bases are TGCAGTGCTAGCGCAGTTAGACAGTTCTTC.

This clonotype was observed many times. The DNA of the CDR3 is TGTGCCAGCAGTGATCCCAGGGACTACGAGCAGTACTTC. Translation: CASSDPRDYEQYF. The rearrangement links TRBV2 to TRBJ2-7, with D possibly TRBD1 on 5 matching bases. Trimming removed 3 bases at V and 3 bases at J, with 9 bases between. Germline CDR1 SNHLY, CDR2 FYNNEI. This CDR3 comprises 13 residues.

This clonotype showed up many times. This chain connects TRBV30 to TRBJ1-1, with D tentatively TRBD1 (5 bases). Germline CDR1 is GTSNPN and CDR2 is SVGIG (reference sequence). The CDR3 runs 14 residues. V was clipped by 3 bases and J by 1 base, with 12 bases between them. CDR3 bases: TGTGCCTGGAGGAAGCCCGGACAGAACACTGAAGCTTTCTTT. Amino acid sequence: CAWRKPGQNTEAFF.

As for this clonotype: A read error may produce the germline difference seen at one junction end. This chain joins TRBV27 and TRBJ1-5, with D perhaps TRBD1 (5 bases). Germline V gene lookup returns CDR1 MNHEY and CDR2 SMNVEV (reference sequence). The CDR3 runs to 16 residues. CDR3 sequence reads: CASSLSPPGSNQPQNF. DNA for the CDR3: TGTGCCAGCAGTTTATCGCCCCCAGGGAGCAATCAGCCCCAGAATTTT.

This clonotype was seen repeatedly, ten times or more. The chain links TRBV12-3 or TRBV12-4 to TRBJ1-5; D gene uncertain. The CDR3 consists of 15 residues. The ends were cut back, 3 bases at V and 0 bases at J, with 9 bases in the middle. In DNA form, the CDR3 reads TGTGCCAGCAGTTTGCACCCCGTTAGCAATCAGCCCCAGCATTTT. Protein product: CASSLHPVSNQPQHF.

The table lists this clonotype with a few counts. The chain employs TRBV18 and TRBJ2-3; the match to TRBD2 covers 8 bases. The germline CDR1 and CDR2 sequences are KGHSH and LQKENI. Trimming removed 0 bases from V and 0 bases from J; junction bases left unmatched: 2. The CDR3 is made up of 16 amino acids. CDR3 coding DNA: TGTGCCAGCTCACCACCGTCGGGGGGGAGCACAGATACGCAGTATTTT. Translated, it gives CASSPPSGGSTDTQYF. The whole variable domain, remainder taken from reference TRBV18 and TRBJ2-3, is NAGVMQNPRHLVRRRGQEARLRCSPMKGHSHVYWYRQLPEEGLKFMVYLQKENIIDESGMPKERFSAEFPKEGPSILRIQQVVRGDSAAYFCASSPPSGGSTDTQYFGPGTRLTVL.

This clonotype was observed a few times. The V and J genes are TRBV5-1 and TRBJ1-2; D is uncertain. Germline V gene sequence: CDR1 SGHRS, CDR2 YFSETQ. This CDR3 contains 14 residues. V was clipped by 0 bases and J by 4 bases, with 10 bases between them. CDR3 sequence: CASSLADPLYGYTF. The CDR3 coding sequence is TGCGCCAGCAGCTTGGCAGACCCCCTCTATGGCTACACCTTC.

The chain is built from TRBV10-3 and TRBJ1-5; D perhaps matches TRBD1 (6 bases). Germline V gives CDR1 ENHRY, CDR2 SYGVKD. This CDR3 comprises 13 residues. Trimming took off 10 bases at V and 5 bases at J, with 15 bases between the two ends. CDR3 DNA sequence: TGTGCCAGCCGAACAGGGATGGATCAGCCCCAGCATTTT. Its translation: CASRTGMDQPQHF.

This clonotype was recorded a few times. This chain links TRBV12-3 or TRBV12-4 with TRBJ2-3; 9 positions match TRBD1. Unmatched junction bases numbered 10, after V lost 6 bases and J lost 6 bases. The CDR3 length is 15 residues. The CDR3 coding sequence is TGTGCCAGCAGACCCGACAGGGGGAATATCGATACGCAGTATTTT. Translating it yields CASRPDRGNIDTQYF.